The 4 T cell receptor beta chains presented below share a single source sample, sequenced in a study of breast tumors, draining lymph nodes, adjacent tissues. TCRdb itself ran the multiplex PCR reads through MiXCR, one entry per CDR3 protein. Of about 89,000 distinct CDR3 sequences in the sample, around 28% were seen once. Samples came from axillary lymph nodes draining the breast cancer. The sequenced sample was axillary lymph node tissue. All receptors derive from a female donor with breast cancer. Some clones in this sample may be carry-over from other donors' samples.

Concerning this clonotype itself: The junction shows a germline mismatch at one end, possibly a read error. This rearrangement joins TRBV29-1 to TRBJ2-7; weak D call: TRBD2 (6 bases). The CDR3 loop spans 15 amino acids. From germline, CDR1 is SQVTM and CDR2 ANQGSEA. The CDR3 bases are TGCAGCGTGACTTTAGCTCGCGGGGACTCCCACGAGCAGTACTTC. Translation gives CSVTLARGDSHEQYF.

This chain connects TRBV5-1 to TRBJ1-1; D is unclear. Trimming removed 0 bases at V and 1 base at J, with 13 bases between. The CDR3 runs to 16 residues. Germline values: CDR1 SGHRS, CDR2 YFSETQ. The CDR3 DNA reads TGCGCCAGCAGCTTGGGGGTCGTGGGAGGGAACACTGAAGCTTTCTTT. This sequence encodes CASSLGVVGGNTEAFF.

This clonotype was counted many times. V is TRBV15 and J is TRBJ2-1; D not certain. Germline CDR1 is LNHNV and CDR2 is YYDKDF (reference sequence). Trimming removed 0 bases at V and 8 bases at J, with 11 bases between. The CDR3 length is 14 residues. The CDR3 reads CATSRDSIPHEQFF. CDR3 bases: TGTGCCACCAGCAGAGATTCAATACCCCATGAGCAGTTCTTC.

The chain joins TRBV6-2 or TRBV6-3 to TRBJ2-1; 12 bases map to TRBD2. The length of the CDR3 is 19 residues. CDR1 and CDR2 (germline): MNHEY, SVGEGT. Trimming removed 5 bases from V and 3 bases from J; junction bases left unmatched: 14. The CDR3 spells CASSTPTSGSAGSYNEQFF. The CDR3 bases are TGTGCCAGCAGTACCCCGACTAGCGGGAGCGCGGGTAGCTACAATGAGCAGTTCTTC.